This TCR beta chain was identified in a study of CD8 T cells in Susac syndrome. Reverse transcription of roughly 0.45 to 1 ug RNA used random hexamers. Each CDR3 protein is one row after TCRdb ran MiXCR on the immunoSEQ multiplex PCR reads. The sample shows more than 110,000 distinct CDR3 sequences, over 85% of them seen only once. This clonotype was observed a single time. From germline, CDR1 is DFQATT and CDR2 SNEGSKA (reference sequence). There are 15 residues in the CDR3. Trimming took 5 bases from V and 2 from J, leaving 19 bases between them. This TCR came from a human donor in good health. Material: CD8+ T cells from PBMCs. The rearrangement joins TRBV20-1 to TRBJ2-7; D gene uncertain. CDR3 in amino acids: CSAPKGSLEPYEQYF. In nucleotides, the CDR3 is TGCAGTGCTCCCAAAGGTTCCCTCGAGCCCTACGAGCAGTACTTC.